The following is a T cell receptor beta chain sequence with its context. Its target is unknown. The data belong to a study of cytomegalovirus exposure and HLA in healthy donors. The PCR employed 60 Vbeta primers together with 13 Jbeta primers. How the authors handled the data: Counted up in a later analysis, unique TCR beta chains came to 65 million to 100 million, with around 11 million shared. The data were produced by immunoSEQ multiplex PCR, yet TCRdb's version contains in-frame clones alone and is incomplete. For V, J and clone size, that table is used; D and trimming come from the DNA. The sample carries under 150,000 clones, over 65% recorded once. General study results and limits: TCR beta V- and J-gene trimming, according to a later analysis, was linked to a missense DCLRE1C variant. Fewer N-insertions than the roughly 630-donor mean were reportedly shown by an Asian-associated ancestry cluster in a later analysis.

All the people who gave samples were healthy bone marrow donors. The CDR3 extends over 16 amino acids. CDR1 is SGHRS, CDR2 YFSETQ, per germline. After removal of 4 bases from V and 3 bases from J, the junction contained 7 bases not matched to a gene. Sequenced material: PBMCs. This receptor was taken from a woman aged 40 to 50 in good health and CMV-seropositive. The V gene is TRBV5-1, the J gene TRBJ1-6; TRBD1 matches at 7 bases. CDR3 sequence reads: CASSPGQAIYNSPLHF. In DNA form, the CDR3 reads TGCGCCAGCAGCCCCGGACAGGCCATCTATAATTCACCCCTCCACTTT.